A single sample gave rise to the 10 T cell receptor beta chains below, sequenced in a study of T cell repertoires in cytomegalovirus infection. These receptors are not linked to any known antigen. In TCRdb, the reads were re-called with MiXCR into one record per CDR3 protein. The table lists around 900,000 distinct CDR3 sequences, roughly 31% of them singletons. Sequencing was performed on cultured CD8+ T cells from PBMCs, taken from culture after CMV antigen stimulation. These receptors were obtained from a human donor in good health (CMV status not recorded). Some clones in this sample may be carry-over from other donors' samples.

Only a few counts were recorded for this clonotype. CDR3 region: CASSLSSVAQGRNEQYF. The CDR3 bases are TGTGCCAGCAGCTTGTCCTCGGTGGCACAGGGGAGGAACGAGCAGTACTTC. The chain is built from TRBV7-6 and TRBJ2-7; possibly TRBD1 for D (7 bases). This CDR3 is 17 amino acids long. The ends were cut back, 3 bases at V and 5 bases at J, with 23 bases in the middle. In germline, CDR1 is SGHVS, CDR2 FNYEAQ.

The gene calls are TRBV9 and TRBJ2-3; 7 bases are a match to TRBD1. Trimming at V came to 6 bases and at J to 2 bases, leaving 6 bases not matched to a gene. This CDR3 comprises 14 residues. CDR1 SGDLS and CDR2 YYNGEE come from the germline V gene. The CDR3 DNA sequence: TGTGCCAGCAACTGGGACAGCGTCACAGATACGCAGTATTTT. Residues: CASNWDSVTDTQYF. The complete variable domain, with remaining parts taken from reference TRBV9 and TRBJ2-3, reads DSGVTQTPKHLITATGQRVTLRCSPRSGDLSVYWYQQSLDQGLQFLIQYYNGEERAKGNILERFSAQQFPDLHSELNLSSLELGDSALYFCASNWDSVTDTQYFGPGTRLTVL.

This clonotype appeared a few times. The chain is built from TRBV19 and TRBJ1-5, with D unclear. The CDR3 runs to 12 residues. The V gene's germline CDR1 is LNHDA and CDR2 SQIVND (reference sequence). V lost 3 bases and J 6 bases, leaving 6 bases between the germline ends. CDR3 sequence: CASSIWSQPQHF. The DNA for the CDR3 is TGTGCCAGTAGTATTTGGAGTCAGCCCCAGCATTTT.

This rearrangement joins TRBV15 to TRBJ2-7; a possible D gene is TRBD1 (6 bases). Germline CDR1 LNHNV, CDR2 YYDKDF (reference sequence). The germline V and J ends were trimmed by 2 bases and 0 bases, with 17 bases remaining between them. CDR3 length equals 17 residues. The CDR3 nucleotides read TGTGCCACCAGCAGAAAGGGCAGGGGCGCTCGCTCCTACGAGCAGTACGTC. This translates into CATSRKGRGARSYEQYV.

The genes are TRBV7-9 and TRBJ2-2; the D gene is possibly TRBD2 (7 bases). The CDR3 extends over 16 amino acids. CDR1 SEHNR and CDR2 FQNEAQ come from the germline V gene (reference sequence). The V gene lost 4 bases and the J gene lost 1 base, with 13 bases spanning the gap. The CDR3 DNA reads TGTGCCAGCAGCTCCCCCGGGGGGCTGAACACCGGGGAGCTGTTTTTT. Amino acids: CASSSPGGLNTGELFF.

This clonotype has a handful of counts. The chain is built from TRBV2 and TRBJ1-1; D uncertain. The CDR3 has 13 amino acids. Germline V gene sequence: CDR1 SNHLY, CDR2 FYNNEI. V was trimmed by 5 bases and J by 0 bases, leaving 7 bases between them. CDR3 bases: TGTGCCAGCAGTAGGTCTATGAACACTGAAGCTTTCTTT. Protein: CASSRSMNTEAFF.

This clonotype showed up just once. This chain joins TRBV19 and TRBJ2-2; D remains ambiguous. The CDR3 consists of 14 residues. V was pared by 3 bases and J by 4 bases, with 9 bases between. Germline V CDR1 and CDR2: LNHDA, SQIVND (reference sequence). The CDR3 DNA reads as TGTGCCAGTAGTATCGGTTTAGCCACCGGGGAGCTGTTTTTT. Amino acid sequence: CASSIGLATGELFF.

For the CDR3, the DNA is TGTGCCAGCACCTCGGTCCCCAGCGGGGGGGAAGCGAACACCGGGGAGCTGTTTTTT. It yields the protein CASTSVPSGGEANTGELFF. The chain joins TRBV5-4 to TRBJ2-2; the match to TRBD2 covers 10 bases. Germline CDR1 and CDR2: SGHNT and YYREEE (reference sequence). The CDR3 has 19 residues. V lost 6 bases, J lost 0 bases, and 14 bases stayed unmatched. The full variable domain, in which reference TRBV5-4 and TRBJ2-2 provide the parts outside the CDR3, is ETGVTQSPTHLIKTRGQQVTLRCSSQSGHNTVSWYQQALGQGPQFIFQYYREEENGRGNFPPRFSGLQFPNYSSELNVNALELDDSALYLCASTSVPSGGEANTGELFFGEGSRLTVL.

This clonotype was seen a single time. The CDR3: CASRPGQGNQPQHF. In DNA form, the CDR3 reads TGTGCCAGCAGGCCGGGACAGGGGAACCAGCCCCAGCATTTT. V usage is TRBV2 and J usage is TRBJ1-5; 10 nucleotides match TRBD1. The length of the CDR3 is 14 residues. V shed 6 bases, J shed 7 bases, and the junction held 6 bases outside the gene matches. The germline gives CDR1 SNHLY, CDR2 FYNNEI.

The sample holds a few counts of this clonotype. The chain links TRBV9 to TRBJ2-3, with D tentatively TRBD1 or TRBD2 (5 bases each). Per germline, CDR1 SGDLS and CDR2 YYNGEE. The CDR3 runs 15 residues. Trimming shortened V by 7 bases and J by 6 bases, and 21 bases separated the two germline ends. CDR3 region: CASARGTGSGDTQYF. CDR3 bases: TGTGCCAGCGCAAGGGGCACGGGTTCGGGGGATACGCAGTATTTT.